Presented here are 3 T cell receptor beta chains from one specimen sequenced in a study of regulatory T cells in long-lasting Graves disease (dated by TCRdb to about 2021). The meaning of the sample's time point label: persistent/refractory GD, antithyroid drugs over 5 years with positive TRAb. For both TCR sequencing and RNA sequencing, RNA was extracted from PBMCs in TRIzol. Libraries were made using multiplex PCR. Sequenced on an Illumina HiSeq 4000. To build TCR beta libraries, CDR3 regions were amplified by Arm-PCR using iRepertoire HTBI primers. The public reads were reanalyzed by TCRdb: fastp trimming at Q25, MiXCR alignment, in-frame beta chains only. When rows share a CDR3 protein, they turn into one entry using the most common DNA and genes. This sample has about half a million distinct CDR3 sequences in its table, and approximately 22% of those were observed once. The ten biggest clones cover around 13% of the sample.

Material: peripheral blood mononuclear cells (PBMCs), obtained when the disease was refractory, from a patient treated with antithyroid drugs. These receptors all come from a female donor with Graves disease.

This clonotype has at least ten counts. This chain uses TRBV10-3 with TRBJ1-2, with 10 bases matching TRBD1. This CDR3 contains 14 residues. CDR1 is ENHRY, CDR2 SYGVKD, per germline. Trimming at V came to 6 bases and at J to 7 bases, leaving 8 bases not matched to a gene. The CDR3 DNA reads as TGTGCCATCAGCCCGGGACAGGGGAGCGGTGGCTACACCTTC. It specifies CAISPGQGSGGYTF.

As to this clonotype: The junction and the germline gene differ at one end; a read error may be behind it. The gene calls are TRBV6-1 and TRBJ2-3; the D is unclear. Germline loops: CDR1 MNHNS, CDR2 SASEGT. The CDR3 contains 16 residues. The CDR3 region is CASSPPAVARMDTQCF. Written as DNA, the CDR3 is TGTGCCAGCAGTCCCCCTGCAGTCGCGAGGATGGATACGCAGTGTTTT.

This clonotype was counted between two and nine times. The chain couples TRBV2 to TRBJ2-7; D possibly uses TRBD1 or TRBD2 (5 bases each). The germline V gene encodes CDR1 SNHLY and CDR2 FYNNEI. CDR3 length: 14 amino acids. Between the trimmed V and J ends, which lost 7 bases and 2 bases, there was a span of 15 bases. CDR3 protein: CASTPFRGPYEQYF. CDR3 DNA: TGTGCCAGCACTCCGTTTCGGGGACCCTACGAGCAGTACTTC.